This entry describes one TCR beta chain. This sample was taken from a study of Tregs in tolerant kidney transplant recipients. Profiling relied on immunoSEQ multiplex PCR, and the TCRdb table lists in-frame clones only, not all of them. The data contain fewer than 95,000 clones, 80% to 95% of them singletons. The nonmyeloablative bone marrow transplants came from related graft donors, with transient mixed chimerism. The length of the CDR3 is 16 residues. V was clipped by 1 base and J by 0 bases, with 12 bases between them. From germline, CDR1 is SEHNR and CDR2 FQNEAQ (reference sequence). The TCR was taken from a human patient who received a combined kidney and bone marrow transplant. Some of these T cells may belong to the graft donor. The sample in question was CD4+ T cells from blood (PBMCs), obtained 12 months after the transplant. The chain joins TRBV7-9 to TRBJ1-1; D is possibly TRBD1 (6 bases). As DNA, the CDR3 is TGTGCCAGCAGCTTAGGGACAGCATTTATGAACACTGAAGCTTTCTTT. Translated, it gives CASSLGTAFMNTEAFF.